Following are 3 T cell receptor beta chains from one sample sequenced in a study of shared clonotypes between healthy human individuals. The data were produced by immunoSEQ multiplex PCR, yet TCRdb's version contains in-frame clones alone and is incomplete. Of some 470,000 clones in the sample, 60% to 85% were seen once. Sequencing was carried out using PBMCs. The receptors were sampled from a woman aged 40 to 50 in good health. Some clones in this sample may be carry-over from other donors' samples.

This clone was counted many times. The rearrangement links TRBV7-2 to TRBJ1-2; D not resolved. Between the trimmed V and J ends, which lost 3 bases and 7 bases, there was a span of 9 bases. The CDR3 has 12 residues. CDR1 SGHTA and CDR2 FQGNSA come from the germline V gene. The CDR3 DNA follows: TGTGCCAGCAGCTTGGGAGTGGGTGGCTACACCTTC. It is translated as CASSLGVGGYTF.

This chain links TRBV28 with TRBJ1-5; no clear D. Germline CDR1 MDHEN, CDR2 SYDVKM. This CDR3 comprises 15 residues. Trimming took off 6 bases at V and 5 bases at J, with 17 bases between the two ends. In nucleotides, the CDR3 is TGTGCCAGCAGCCAAACCTACAGCAGCCATCAGCCCCAGCATTTT. Amino acids: CASSQTYSSHQPQHF.

Worth noting for this clone: Without the conserved terminal phenylalanine or tryptophan, this CDR3 likely stems from a read error. V gene TRBV6-6 combines with J gene TRBJ1-5, with 7 bases identical to TRBD1. Germline V CDR1 and CDR2: MNHNY, SVGAGI (reference sequence). V trimming: 6 bases; J trimming: 5 bases; junction bases outside the gene matches: 7. The CDR3 has 14 residues. CDR3 protein: CASSPSRGDQPQHL. CDR3 sequence (DNA): TGTGCCAGCAGCCCCAGCAGGGGGGATCAGCCCCAGCATCTT.